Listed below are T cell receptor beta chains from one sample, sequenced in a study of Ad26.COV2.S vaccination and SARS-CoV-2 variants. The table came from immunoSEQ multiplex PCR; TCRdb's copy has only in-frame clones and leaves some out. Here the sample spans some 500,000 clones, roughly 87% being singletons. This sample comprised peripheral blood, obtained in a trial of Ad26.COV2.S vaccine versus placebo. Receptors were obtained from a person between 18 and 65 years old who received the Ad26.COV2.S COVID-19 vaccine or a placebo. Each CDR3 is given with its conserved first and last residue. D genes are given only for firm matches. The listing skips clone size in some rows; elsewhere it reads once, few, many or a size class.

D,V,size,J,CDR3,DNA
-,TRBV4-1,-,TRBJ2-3,CASSHKNRGLSTDTQYF,TGCGCCAGCAGCCACAAAAACCGGGGATTAAGCACAGATACGCAGTATTTT
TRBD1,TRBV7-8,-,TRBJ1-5,CASSRGTGGLRQPQHF,TGTGCCAGCAGCAGGGGGACAGGGGGGTTGAGACAGCCCCAGCATTTT
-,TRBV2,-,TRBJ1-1,CASSEVSPNTEAFF,TGTGCCAGCAGTGAAGTATCCCCGAACACTGAAGCTTTCTTT
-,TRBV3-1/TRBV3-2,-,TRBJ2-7,CASRLLTRPGLWAYEQYF,TGTGCCAGCCGTCTACTAACGCGACCGGGACTCTGGGCATACGAGCAGTACTTC
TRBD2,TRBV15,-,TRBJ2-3,CATSRDPVLGLAGDTQYF,TGTGCCACCAGCAGAGATCCAGTCCTCGGCCTAGCGGGAGATACGCAGTATTTT
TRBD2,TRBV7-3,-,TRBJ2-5,CASSLTSGGETQYF,TGTGCCAGCAGCTTAACTAGCGGGGGGGAGACCCAGTACTTC
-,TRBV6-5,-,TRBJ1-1,CASSRQVYTEAFF,TGTGCCAGCAGTCGACAGGTGTACACTGAAGCTTTCTTT
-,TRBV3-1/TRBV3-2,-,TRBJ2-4,CASSSGTGRNIQYF,TGTGCCAGCAGTTCCGGGACCGGCCGAAACATTCAGTACTTC
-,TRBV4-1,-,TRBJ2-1,CASSQAFAGYSYNEQFF,TGCGCCAGCAGCCAAGCGTTTGCGGGGTACTCCTACAATGAGCAGTTCTTC
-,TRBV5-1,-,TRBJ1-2,CASSSTAPNDYTF,TGCGCCAGCAGCTCGACAGCGCCAAATGACTACACCTTC
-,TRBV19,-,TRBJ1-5,CASSSVFSNQPQHF,TGTGCCAGTAGTTCAGTGTTTAGCAATCAGCCCCAGCATTTT
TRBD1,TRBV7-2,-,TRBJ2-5,CASSPARSGTAFWETQYF,TGTGCCAGCAGCCCAGCACGATCCGGGACAGCATTTTGGGAGACCCAGTACTTC
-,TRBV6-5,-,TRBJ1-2,CASSFVGGVSYGYTF,TGTGCCAGCAGTTTCGTTGGGGGAGTTTCATATGGCTACACCTTC
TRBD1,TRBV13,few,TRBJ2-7,CASSSDQGVTAYEQYF,TGTGCCAGCAGCTCGGATCAGGGGGTCACGGCCTACGAGCAGTACTTC
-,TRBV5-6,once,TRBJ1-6,CASSGGHYGSPLHF,TGTGCCAGCAGCGGGGGACATTACGGTTCACCCCTCCACTTT
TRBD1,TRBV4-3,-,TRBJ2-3,CASSPKGQGISDTQYF,TGCGCCAGCAGCCCAAAGGGACAGGGAATATCAGATACGCAGTATTTT
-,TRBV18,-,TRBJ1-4,CASSPVFGEKLFF,TGTGCCAGCTCACCAGTTTTTGGTGAAAAACTGTTTTTT
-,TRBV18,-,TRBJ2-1,CASSPPSRNNEQFF,TGTGCCAGCTCACCCCCCAGCAGAAACAATGAGCAGTTCTTC
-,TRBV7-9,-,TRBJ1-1,CASSLVYSEAFF,TGTGCCAGCAGCTTAGTATACAGCGAAGCTTTCTTT
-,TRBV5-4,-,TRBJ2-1,CASTREPSYNEQFF,TGTGCGAGCACCCGGGAGCCCTCTTACAATGAGCAGTTCTTC
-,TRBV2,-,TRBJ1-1,CASTDLRAFF,TGTGCCAGCACCGACCTTCGGGCTTTCTTT
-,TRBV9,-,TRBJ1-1,CASSPPEVNTEAFF,TGTGCCAGCAGCCCCCCCGAGGTGAACACTGAAGCTTTCTTT
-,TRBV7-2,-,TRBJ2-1,CASSLAPSRATFYNEQFF,TGTGCCAGCAGCTTAGCGCCTTCACGTGCTACATTCTACAATGAGCAGTTCTTC
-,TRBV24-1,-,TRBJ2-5,CATSGIGGETQYF,TGTGCCACCAGTGGAATAGGGGGAGAGACCCAGTACTTC
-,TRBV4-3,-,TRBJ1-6,CASSLSPRGWGRDSPLHF,TGCGCCAGCAGCCTCTCCCCCCGGGGATGGGGTCGGGATTCACCCCTCCACTTT
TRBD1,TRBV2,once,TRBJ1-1,CASGQEMNTEAFF,TGTGCCAGCGGACAGGAGATGAACACTGAAGCTTTCTTT
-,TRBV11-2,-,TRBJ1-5,CASSSNLREPQHF,TGTGCCAGCAGCTCCAACCTCAGGGAGCCCCAGCATTTT
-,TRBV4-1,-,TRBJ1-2,CASSQVGARPPGYTF,TGCGCCAGCAGCCAAGTGGGGGCCAGGCCTCCTGGCTACACCTTC
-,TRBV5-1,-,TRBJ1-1,CASTLIGATLTEAFF,TGCGCCAGCACTCTGATCGGGGCCACCCTCACTGAAGCTTTCTTT
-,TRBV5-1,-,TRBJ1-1,CASSLDRPNTEAFF,TGCGCCAGCAGCTTGGACAGACCCAACACTGAAGCTTTCTTT
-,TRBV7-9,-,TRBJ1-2,CASSHPRDTYGYTF,TGTGCCAGCAGCCACCCACGGGACACCTATGGCTACACCTTC
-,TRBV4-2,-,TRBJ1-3,CASSQVRVRSGNTIYF,TGTGCCAGCAGCCAAGTCAGGGTCCGCTCTGGAAACACCATATATTTT
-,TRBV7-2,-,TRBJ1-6,CASSFRWPPLHF,TGTGCCAGCAGCTTCCGGTGGCCACCCCTCCACTTC
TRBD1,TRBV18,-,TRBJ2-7,CASSPPDRVFGYEQYF,TGTGCCAGCTCACCCCCGGACAGGGTCTTCGGCTACGAGCAGTACTTC
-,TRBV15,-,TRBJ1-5,CATSGGRDTSNQPQHF,TGTGCCACCAGCGGGGGACGAGATACTAGCAATCAGCCCCAGCATTTT
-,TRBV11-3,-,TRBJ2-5,CASSLGVVGRMVQETQYF,TGTGCCAGCAGCTTAGGGGTGGTCGGGCGGATGGTCCAAGAGACCCAGTACTTC
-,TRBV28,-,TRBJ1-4,CASSFVSAATNEKLFF,TGTGCCAGCAGTTTCGTGTCAGCCGCAACTAATGAAAAACTGTTTTTT
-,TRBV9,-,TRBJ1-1,CASSVEVRGTVEAFF,TGTGCCAGCAGCGTTGAGGTAAGGGGGACGGTTGAAGCTTTCTTT